Below, 7 T cell receptor beta chains from the same sample are listed, as sequenced in a study of identical twins. TCRdb redid the calling of the 5' RACE reads with MiXCR, one entry per CDR3 protein. The sample has 700,000 or so distinct CDR3 sequences; approximately 21% are singletons. These sequences were also reported in another study, on T cells expressing NK-cell markers.

Specimen: PBMCs. Source of these receptors: a woman aged 18-29 years in good health.

This clonotype turned up a few times. The chain combines TRBV12-3 or TRBV12-4 with TRBJ2-3; D is tentatively TRBD1 or TRBD2 (6 bases each). The CDR3 contains 15 residues. V lost 1 base and J lost 2, with 10 bases in between. CDR3 region: CASSLEGGTTDTQYF. The CDR3 nucleotides read TGTGCCAGCAGTTTAGAGGGGGGAACCACAGATACGCAGTATTTT.

The chain links TRBV20-1 to TRBJ2-7, with D maybe TRBD1 (6 bases). CDR1 DFQATT and CDR2 SNEGSKA come from the germline V gene (reference sequence). With 6 bases removed from V and 3 bases from J, the gap between germline ends came to 15 bases. The CDR3 sequence is 13 residues long. The CDR3: CSARGSNDYEQYF. The CDR3 nucleotides read TGCAGTGCCAGGGGCTCAAACGACTACGAGCAGTACTTC.

The rearrangement joins TRBV7-2 to TRBJ2-5, with D unclear. V was cut by 2 bases and J by 1 base, with 11 bases left in between. The CDR3 extends over 15 amino acids. In germline, CDR1 is SGHTA, CDR2 FQGNSA. CDR3 sequence: CASSLNSAVQETQYF. The DNA for the CDR3 is TGTGCCAGCAGCTTAAACTCTGCGGTCCAAGAGACCCAGTACTTC.

This clonotype was recorded at least ten times. V and J are TRBV18 and TRBJ2-7; tentatively, D is TRBD1 (6 bases). V lost 3 bases, J lost 3 bases, and 12 bases lay in between. Germline CDR1 KGHSH, CDR2 LQKENI. The CDR3 has 14 residues. The CDR3 coding sequence is TGTGCCAGCTCACCGGGGGCTGGGGTCTACGAGCAGTACTTC. Amino acid sequence: CASSPGAGVYEQYF.

The chain links TRBV29-1 to TRBJ2-3; 8 positions match TRBD2. The germline gives CDR1 SQVTM, CDR2 ANQGSEA. V lost 7 bases to trimming and J lost 1 base; unmatched junction nucleotides: 13. The CDR3 runs to 16 residues. CDR3 bases: TGCAGCGCTCCCTCCCCAACTAGCGGAGGCACAGATACGCAGTATTTT. Its protein product is CSAPSPTSGGTDTQYF.

Ten or more counts support this clonotype. The V gene is TRBV20-1, the J gene TRBJ1-6; D is uncertain. Trimming stripped 6 bases from V and 8 bases from J, with 11 bases between. The germline CDR1 and CDR2 sequences are DFQATT and SNEGSKA (reference sequence). This CDR3 contains 12 residues. The CDR3: CSARNADSPLHF. CDR3 DNA sequence: TGCAGTGCCCGAAATGCGGATTCACCCCTCCACTTT.

The chain joins TRBV12-3 or TRBV12-4 to TRBJ2-1; D tentatively reads TRBD1 or TRBD2 (5 bases each). CDR3 size: 14 residues. Trimming removed 6 bases from V and 0 bases from J, with 9 bases in between. The CDR3: CASRGDSSYNEQFF. As DNA, the CDR3 is TGTGCCAGCAGGGGGGATAGCTCCTACAATGAGCAGTTCTTC.